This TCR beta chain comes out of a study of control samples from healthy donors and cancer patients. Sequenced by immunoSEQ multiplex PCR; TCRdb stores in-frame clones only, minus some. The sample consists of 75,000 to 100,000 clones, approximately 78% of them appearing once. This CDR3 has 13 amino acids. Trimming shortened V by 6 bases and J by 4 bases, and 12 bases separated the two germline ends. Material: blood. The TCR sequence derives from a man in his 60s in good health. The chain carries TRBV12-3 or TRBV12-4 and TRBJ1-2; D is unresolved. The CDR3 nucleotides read TGTGCCAGCAGCCCAAGAGGGATCTATGGCTACACCTTC. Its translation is CASSPRGIYGYTF.